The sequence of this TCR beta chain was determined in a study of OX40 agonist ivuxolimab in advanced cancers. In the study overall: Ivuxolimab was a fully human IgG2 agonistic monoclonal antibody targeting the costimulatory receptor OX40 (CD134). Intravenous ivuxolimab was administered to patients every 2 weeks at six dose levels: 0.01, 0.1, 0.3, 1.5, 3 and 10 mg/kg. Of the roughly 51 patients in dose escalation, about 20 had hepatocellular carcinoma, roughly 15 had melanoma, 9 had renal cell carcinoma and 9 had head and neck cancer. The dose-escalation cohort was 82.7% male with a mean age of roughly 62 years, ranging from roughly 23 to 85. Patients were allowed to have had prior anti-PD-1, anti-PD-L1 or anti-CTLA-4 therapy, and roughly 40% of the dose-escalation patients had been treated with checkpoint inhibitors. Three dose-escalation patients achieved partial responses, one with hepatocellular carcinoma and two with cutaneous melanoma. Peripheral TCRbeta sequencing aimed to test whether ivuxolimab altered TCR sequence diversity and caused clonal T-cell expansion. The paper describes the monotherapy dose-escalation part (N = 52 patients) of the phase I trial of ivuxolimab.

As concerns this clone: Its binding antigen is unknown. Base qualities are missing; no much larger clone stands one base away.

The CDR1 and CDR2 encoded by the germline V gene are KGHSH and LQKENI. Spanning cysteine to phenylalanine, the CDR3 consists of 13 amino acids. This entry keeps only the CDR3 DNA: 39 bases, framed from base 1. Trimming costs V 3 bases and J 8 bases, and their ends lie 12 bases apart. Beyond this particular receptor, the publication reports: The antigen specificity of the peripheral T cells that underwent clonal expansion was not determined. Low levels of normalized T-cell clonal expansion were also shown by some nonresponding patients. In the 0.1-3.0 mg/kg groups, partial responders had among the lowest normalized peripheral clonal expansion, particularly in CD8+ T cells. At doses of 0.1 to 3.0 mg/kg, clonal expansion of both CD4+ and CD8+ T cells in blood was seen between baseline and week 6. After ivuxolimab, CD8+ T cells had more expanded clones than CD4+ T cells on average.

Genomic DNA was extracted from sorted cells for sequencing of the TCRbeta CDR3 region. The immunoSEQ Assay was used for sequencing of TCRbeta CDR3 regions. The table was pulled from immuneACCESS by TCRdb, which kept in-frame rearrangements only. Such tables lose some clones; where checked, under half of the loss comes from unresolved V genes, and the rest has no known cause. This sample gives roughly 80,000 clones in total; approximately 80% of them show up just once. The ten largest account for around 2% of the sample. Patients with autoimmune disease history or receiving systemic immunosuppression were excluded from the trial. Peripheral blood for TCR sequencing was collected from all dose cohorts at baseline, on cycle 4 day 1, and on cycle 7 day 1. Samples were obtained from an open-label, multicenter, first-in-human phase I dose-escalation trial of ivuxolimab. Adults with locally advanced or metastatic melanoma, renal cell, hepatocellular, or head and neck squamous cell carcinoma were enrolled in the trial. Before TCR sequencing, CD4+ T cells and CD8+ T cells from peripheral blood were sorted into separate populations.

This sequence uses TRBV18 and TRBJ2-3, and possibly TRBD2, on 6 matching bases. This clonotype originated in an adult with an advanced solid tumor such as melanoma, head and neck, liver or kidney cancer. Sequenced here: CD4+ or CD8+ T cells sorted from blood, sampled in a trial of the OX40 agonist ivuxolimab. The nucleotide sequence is TGTGCCAGCTCACCGGGCGGGGAAAGTACGCAGTATTTT. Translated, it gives CASSPGGESTQYF. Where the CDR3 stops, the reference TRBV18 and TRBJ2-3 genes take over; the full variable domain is NAGVMQNPRHLVRRRGQEARLRCSPMKGHSHVYWYRQLPEEGLKFMVYLQKENIIDESGMPKERFSAEFPKEGPSILRIQQVVRGDSAAYFCASSPGGESTQYFGPGTRLTVL.